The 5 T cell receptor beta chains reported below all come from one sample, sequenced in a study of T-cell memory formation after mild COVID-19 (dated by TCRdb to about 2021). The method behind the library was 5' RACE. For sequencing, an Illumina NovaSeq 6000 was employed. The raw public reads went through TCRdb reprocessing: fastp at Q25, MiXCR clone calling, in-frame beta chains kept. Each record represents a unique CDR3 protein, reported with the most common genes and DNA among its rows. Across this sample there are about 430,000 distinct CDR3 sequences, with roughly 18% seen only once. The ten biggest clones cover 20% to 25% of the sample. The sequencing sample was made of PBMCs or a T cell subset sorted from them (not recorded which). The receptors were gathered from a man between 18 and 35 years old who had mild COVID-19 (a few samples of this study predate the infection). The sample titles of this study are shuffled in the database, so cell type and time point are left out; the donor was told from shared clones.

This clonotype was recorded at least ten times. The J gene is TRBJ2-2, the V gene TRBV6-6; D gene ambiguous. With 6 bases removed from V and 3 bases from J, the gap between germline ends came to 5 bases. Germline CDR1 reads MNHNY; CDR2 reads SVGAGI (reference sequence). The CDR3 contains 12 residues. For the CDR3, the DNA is TGTGCCAGCAGACGGGACACCGGGGAGCTGTTTTTT. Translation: CASRRDTGELFF.

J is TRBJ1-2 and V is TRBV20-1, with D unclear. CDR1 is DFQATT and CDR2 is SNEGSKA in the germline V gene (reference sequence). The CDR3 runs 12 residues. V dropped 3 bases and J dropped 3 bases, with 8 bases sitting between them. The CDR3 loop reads CSARNWDYGYTF. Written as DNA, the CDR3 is TGCAGTGCTAGGAACTGGGACTATGGCTACACCTTC.

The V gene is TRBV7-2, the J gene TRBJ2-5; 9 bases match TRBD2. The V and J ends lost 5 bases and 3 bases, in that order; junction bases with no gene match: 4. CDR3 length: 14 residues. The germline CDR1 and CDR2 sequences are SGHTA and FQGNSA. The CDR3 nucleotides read TGTGCCAGCAGCCCGTTAGCGGGGGAAGAGACCCAGTACTTC. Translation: CASSPLAGEETQYF.

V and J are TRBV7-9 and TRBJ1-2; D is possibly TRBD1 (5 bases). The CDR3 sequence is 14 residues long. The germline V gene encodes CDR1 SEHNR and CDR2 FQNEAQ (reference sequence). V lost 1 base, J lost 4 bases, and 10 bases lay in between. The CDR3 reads CASSLVAGPYGYTF. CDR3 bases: TGTGCCAGCAGCTTAGTTGCAGGGCCCTATGGCTACACCTTC.

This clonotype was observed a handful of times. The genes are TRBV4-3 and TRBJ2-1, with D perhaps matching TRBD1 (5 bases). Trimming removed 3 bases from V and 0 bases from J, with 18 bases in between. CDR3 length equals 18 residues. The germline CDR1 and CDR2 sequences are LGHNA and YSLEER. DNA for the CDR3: TGCGCCAGCAGCCAGGAACCAGGGTACCCCAGCTCCTACAATGAGCAGTTCTTC. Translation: CASSQEPGYPSSYNEQFF.